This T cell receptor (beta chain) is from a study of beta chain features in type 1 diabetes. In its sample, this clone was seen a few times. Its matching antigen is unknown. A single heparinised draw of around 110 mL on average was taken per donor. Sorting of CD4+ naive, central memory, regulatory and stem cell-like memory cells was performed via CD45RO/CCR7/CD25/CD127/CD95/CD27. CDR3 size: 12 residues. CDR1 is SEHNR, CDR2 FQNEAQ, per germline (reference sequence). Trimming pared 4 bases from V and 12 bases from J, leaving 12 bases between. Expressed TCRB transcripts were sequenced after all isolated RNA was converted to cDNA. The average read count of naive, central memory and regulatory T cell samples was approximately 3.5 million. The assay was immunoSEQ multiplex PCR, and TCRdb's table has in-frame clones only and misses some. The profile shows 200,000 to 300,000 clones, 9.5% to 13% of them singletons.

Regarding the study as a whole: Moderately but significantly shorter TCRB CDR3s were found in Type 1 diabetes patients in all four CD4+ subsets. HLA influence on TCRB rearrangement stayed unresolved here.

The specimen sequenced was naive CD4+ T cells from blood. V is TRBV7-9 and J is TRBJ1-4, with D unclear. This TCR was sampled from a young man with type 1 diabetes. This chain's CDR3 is CASSSATKELFF. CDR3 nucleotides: TGTGCCAGCAGCTCCGCCACTAAGGAACTGTTTTTT.